This T cell receptor (beta chain) was captured by sequencing in a study of blood T cell repertoires in COVID-19. Study-wide background: From the United States, Italy and Spain came samples of acute and convalescent COVID-19. T cells, B-cell-depleted T cells, or PBMCs supplied cDNA or gDNA.

V was clipped by 1 base and J by 2 bases; unmatched bases: 6. Germline CDR1 reads SGHTA; CDR2 reads FQGNSA. This CDR3 comprises 16 residues. In the original workflow: Researchers report that nucleated cell counts were estimated from reference gene primer amplification. Clones were read by immunoSEQ multiplex PCR, and TCRdb kept only the in-frame ones, dropping some. For V, J and clone size, that table is used; D and trimming come from the DNA. The table includes 150,000 to 200,000 clones, about 80% detected once. The chain joins TRBV7-2 to TRBJ1-2; 8 bases align to TRBD1. This clonotype was sampled from a woman at least 80 years old with acute or convalescent COVID-19. Sequencing input: peripheral blood. The CDR3 loop is CASSLGWGQDNYGYTF. CDR3 DNA: TGTGCCAGCAGCTTAGGGTGGGGACAGGACAACTATGGCTACACCTTC.